This T cell receptor (beta chain) was sequenced for a study of blood T cell repertoires in COVID-19. The overall study: Italy, Spain and the United States were the sources of the convalescent and acute COVID-19 samples.

Original processing methods: How many nucleated cells were present was estimated from reference gene primer amplification. Sequencing was performed with immunoSEQ multiplex PCR; in TCRdb, only in-frame clones are kept and a portion is missing. The V and J calls and clone size are taken from that table; D and trimming were inferred from the DNA. This table holds some 15,000 clones, around 88% found once. This CDR3 region has 11 residues. Germline V CDR1 and CDR2: SGHNT, YYREEE (reference sequence). V was cut by 4 bases and J by 9 bases, with 7 bases left in between. The rearrangement joins TRBV5-4 to TRBJ2-2; D is ambiguous. Source material: peripheral blood. The TCR was taken from a human donor in a cohort sampled during active COVID-19. CDR3 sequence reads: CASSASRELFF. The CDR3 coding sequence is TGTGCCAGCAGCGCGAGCCGGGAGCTGTTTTTT.